This passage covers 18 T cell receptor beta chains from one sample sequenced in a study of cytomegalovirus exposure and HLA in healthy donors. In the PCR, 60 Vbeta and 13 Jbeta primers were used. Some clones are missing from TCRdb's copy, which holds only in-frame ones; the method was immunoSEQ multiplex PCR. Of fewer than 100,000 clones in the sample, over 60% were seen once. Sequenced material: PBMCs. The receptors come from a female donor in good health and CMV-seronegative.

The chain couples TRBV10-1 to TRBJ1-1, with 11 bases aligning to TRBD1. Unmatched junction bases numbered 8, after V lost 6 bases and J lost 5 bases. This CDR3 spans 15 amino acids. Germline CDR1 reads WNHNN; CDR2 reads SYGVQD (reference sequence). The CDR3: CASRDRTGGSTEAFF. The CDR3 DNA sequence: TGCGCCAGCAGGGATCGGACAGGGGGCTCGACTGAAGCTTTCTTT.

This chain links TRBV21-1 with TRBJ1-1; the table's D call, TRBD1, has no DNA check behind it. TRBV21-1 is a listed pseudogene. This CDR3 is built from 17 residues. In DNA form, the CDR3 reads TGTGCCAGCAGCCCCCGCCCGACAGCCCCCCAGGACACTGAAGCTTTCTTT. Its protein is CASSPRPTAPQDTEAFF.

This chain connects TRBV6-6 to TRBJ1-5; D perhaps matches TRBD1 (6 bases). V lost 0 bases, J lost 4 bases, and 13 bases lay in between. This CDR3 has 16 amino acids. Germline lookup yields CDR1 MNHNY and CDR2 SVGAGI (reference sequence). CDR3 region: CASSYSTGGGNQPQHF. In nucleotides, the CDR3 is TGTGCCAGCAGTTACTCGACGGGGGGCGGAAATCAGCCCCAGCATTTT.

This clone was detected once. This sequence joins TRBV6-6 and TRBJ1-2; D is perhaps TRBD1 (5 bases). Germline CDR1 MNHNY, CDR2 SVGAGI (reference sequence). This CDR3 is built from 14 residues. The ends were cut back, 0 bases at V and 8 bases at J, with 13 bases in the middle. CDR3 bases: TGTGCCAGCAGTTACTCGAGCGGGGGTCGGGGCTACACCTTC. It is translated as CASSYSSGGRGYTF.

This rearrangement joins TRBV5-1 to TRBJ1-2; 8 nucleotides agree with TRBD1. After removal of 4 bases from V and 4 bases from J, the junction contained 9 bases not matched to a gene. The germline gives CDR1 SGHRS, CDR2 YFSETQ. The CDR3 runs to 15 residues. The CDR3 here is CASSPGDGTGYGYTF. The CDR3 nucleotides are TGCGCCAGCAGCCCGGGAGATGGGACAGGCTATGGCTACACCTTC.

The chain uses TRBV4-1 and TRBJ2-7; the D gene is possibly TRBD2 (5 bases). V was clipped by 1 base and J by 6 bases, with 13 bases between them. There are 14 residues in the CDR3. Germline V gives CDR1 MGHRA, CDR2 YSYEKL. The CDR3 bases are TGCGCCAGCAGCCAAGGTCAAGGAGGAGGCGAGCAGTACTTC. It encodes CASSQGQGGGEQYF.

This clone has a handful of counts. The chain is built from TRBV27 and TRBJ1-1; 9 bases line up with TRBD1. Looked up from germline, CDR1 is MNHEY and CDR2 is SMNVEV (reference sequence). The CDR3 is 15 amino acids. Trimming removed 6 bases from V and 3 bases from J; junction bases left unmatched: 8. The DNA of the CDR3 is TGTGCCAGCAGCCACAGGGGGCGTGGGGACACTGAAGCTTTCTTT. It is translated as CASSHRGRGDTEAFF.

The CDR3 DNA reads as TGCGCCAGCAGCCGGGAGGCGGGGGGGTACAATGAGCAGTTCTTC. Amino acid sequence: CASSREAGGYNEQFF. The gene calls are TRBV4-1 and TRBJ2-1; 9 bases align to TRBD2. This CDR3 region has 15 residues. V was clipped by 4 bases and J by 4 bases; unmatched bases: 5. Germline CDR1 and CDR2: MGHRA and YSYEKL.

The chain joins TRBV6-1 to TRBJ1-2; D uncertain. In germline, CDR1 is MNHNS, CDR2 SASEGT. The CDR3 spans 12 residues. The V end lost 5 bases, the J end lost 5 bases, and 9 bases lay between the germline ends. Here the CDR3 reads CASSPGGYGYTF. In nucleotides, the CDR3 is TGTGCCAGCAGTCCCGGCGGGTATGGCTACACCTTC.

The chain couples TRBV6-5 to TRBJ1-3, with no clear D. V gave up 0 bases and J gave up 4 bases, with 7 bases separating them. The germline V gene has CDR1 MNHEY and CDR2 SVGAGI. This CDR3 is 14 amino acids long. The CDR3 bases are TGTGCCAGCAGTTACTCACGGTTCGGAAACACCATATATTTT. As protein: CASSYSRFGNTIYF.

This clone has more than one count but fewer than ten. This chain joins TRBV6-1 and TRBJ1-1, with D hard to call. This CDR3 is 13 amino acids long. The V gene's germline CDR1 is MNHNS and CDR2 SASEGT. The ends were cut back, 4 bases at V and 0 bases at J, with 6 bases in the middle. The CDR3 DNA follows: TGTGCCAGCAGTGCCAACATGAACACTGAAGCTTTCTTT. This codes for CASSANMNTEAFF.

The CDR3 region has the DNA TGCGCCAGCAGCTTGGCCAGCGGGGGGGTTGGTGAGCAGTTCTTC. Protein sequence: CASSLASGGVGEQFF. The chain uses TRBV5-1 and TRBJ2-1; TRBD2 aligns across 10 bases. Germline-derived CDR1 and CDR2 are SGHRS and YFSETQ. This CDR3 has 15 residues. V trimming: 0 bases; J trimming: 9 bases; junction bases outside the gene matches: 6.

This clone turned up a few times. The chain joins TRBV6-5 to TRBJ2-1; no reliable D call. The ends were cut back, 4 bases at V and 7 bases at J, with 14 bases in the middle. The CDR3 consists of 14 residues. The germline CDR1 and CDR2 sequences are MNHEY and SVGAGI. The CDR3 DNA sequence: TGTGCCAGCAGTTTTTCCCCCGGGTCAAATGAGCAGTTCTTC. Translation: CASSFSPGSNEQFF.

This sequence joins TRBV7-8 and TRBJ2-3; D is undetermined. There are 13 residues in the CDR3. V was pared by 2 bases and J by 8 bases, with 11 bases between. In germline, CDR1 is SGHVS, CDR2 FQNEAQ. The CDR3 DNA reads TGTGCCAGCAGCTTACGAGAGATCGGTACGCAGTATTTT. Protein: CASSLREIGTQYF.

The gene calls are TRBV11-2 and TRBJ2-1, with 9 bases lining up with TRBD1. The CDR3 is 18 amino acids. CDR1 and CDR2 from the germline V gene are SGHAT and FQNNGV. With V trimmed by 1 base and J by 0 bases, 7 bases remained unmatched. The CDR3 spells CASSLGSGQGGSYNEQFF. The CDR3 coding sequence is TGTGCCAGCAGCTTAGGTTCGGGACAGGGCGGCTCCTACAATGAGCAGTTCTTC.

J is TRBJ1-1 and V is TRBV29-1; D not certain. The length of the CDR3 is 13 residues. Germline V gene lookup returns CDR1 SQVTM and CDR2 ANQGSEA. Deletions cut 5 bases from V and 4 bases from J, with 14 bases between. CDR3 bases: TGCAGCGTTATGGGTCAACCGGGCACTGAAGCTTTCTTT. As protein: CSVMGQPGTEAFF.

This chain connects TRBV5-6 to TRBJ2-7; 8 bases agree with TRBD1. J lost 6 bases, V lost 0 bases, and 11 bases had no gene match. The germline gives CDR1 SGHDT, CDR2 YYEEEE. This CDR3 has 16 amino acids. CDR3 DNA sequence: TGTGCCAGCAGCTTGGAGATCAAGGACAGGGCGACCGAGCAGTACTTC. This sequence encodes CASSLEIKDRATEQYF.

The chain is built from TRBV6-5 and TRBJ1-1; tentatively, D is TRBD1 (6 bases). This CDR3 is 15 amino acids long. Germline V gene sequence: CDR1 MNHEY, CDR2 SVGAGI. Between the trimmed V and J ends, which lost 6 bases and 5 bases, there was a span of 19 bases. The CDR3 region is CASSPRQALATEAFF. Written as DNA, the CDR3 is TGTGCCAGCAGCCCCCGACAGGCCTTAGCGACTGAAGCTTTCTTT.